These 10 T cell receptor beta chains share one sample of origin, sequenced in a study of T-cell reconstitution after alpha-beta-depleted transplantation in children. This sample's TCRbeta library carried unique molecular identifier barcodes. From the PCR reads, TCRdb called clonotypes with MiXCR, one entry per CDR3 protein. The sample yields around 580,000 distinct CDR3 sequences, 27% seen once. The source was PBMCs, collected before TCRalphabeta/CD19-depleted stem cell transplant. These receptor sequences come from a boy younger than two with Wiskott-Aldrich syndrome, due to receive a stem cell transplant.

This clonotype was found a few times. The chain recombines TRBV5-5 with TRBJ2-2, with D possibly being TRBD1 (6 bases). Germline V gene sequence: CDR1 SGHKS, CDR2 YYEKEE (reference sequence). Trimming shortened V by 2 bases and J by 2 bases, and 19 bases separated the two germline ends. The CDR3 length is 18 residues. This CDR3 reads CASSLRATGTPNTGELFF. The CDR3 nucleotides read TGTGCCAGCAGCTTAAGAGCCACCGGGACACCTAACACCGGGGAGCTGTTTTTT.

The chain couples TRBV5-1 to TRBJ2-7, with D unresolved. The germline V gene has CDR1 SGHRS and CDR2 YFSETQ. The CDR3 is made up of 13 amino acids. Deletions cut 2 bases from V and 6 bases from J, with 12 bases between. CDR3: CASSLSLVGEQYF. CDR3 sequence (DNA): TGCGCCAGCAGCTTATCCCTGGTTGGCGAGCAGTACTTC.

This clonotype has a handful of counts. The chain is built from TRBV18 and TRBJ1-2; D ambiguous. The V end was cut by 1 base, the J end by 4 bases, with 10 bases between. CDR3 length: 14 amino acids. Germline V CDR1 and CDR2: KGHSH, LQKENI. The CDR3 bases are TGTGCCAGCTCACCACAACACAGAGGCTATGGCTACACCTTC. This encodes CASSPQHRGYGYTF.

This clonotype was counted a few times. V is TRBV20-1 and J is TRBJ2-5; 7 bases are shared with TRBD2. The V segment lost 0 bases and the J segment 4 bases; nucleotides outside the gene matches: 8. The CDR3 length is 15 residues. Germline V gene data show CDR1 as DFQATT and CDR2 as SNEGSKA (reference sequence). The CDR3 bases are TGCAGTGCTAGAGATGGCGGGAGAGGTGGAGAGACCCAGTACTTC. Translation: CSARDGGRGGETQYF.

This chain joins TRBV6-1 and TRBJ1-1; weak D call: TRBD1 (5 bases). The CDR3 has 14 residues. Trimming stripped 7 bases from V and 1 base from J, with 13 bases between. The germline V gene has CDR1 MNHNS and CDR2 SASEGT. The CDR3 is CASTGRQPNTEAFF. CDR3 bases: TGTGCCAGCACCGGGAGACAGCCGAACACTGAAGCTTTCTTT.

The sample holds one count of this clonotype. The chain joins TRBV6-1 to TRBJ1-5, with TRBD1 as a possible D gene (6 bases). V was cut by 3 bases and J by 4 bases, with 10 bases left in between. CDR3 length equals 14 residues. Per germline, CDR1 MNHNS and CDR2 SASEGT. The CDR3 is CASSERRGNQPQHF. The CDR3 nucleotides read TGTGCCAGCAGTGAGCGCAGGGGAAATCAGCCCCAGCATTTT.

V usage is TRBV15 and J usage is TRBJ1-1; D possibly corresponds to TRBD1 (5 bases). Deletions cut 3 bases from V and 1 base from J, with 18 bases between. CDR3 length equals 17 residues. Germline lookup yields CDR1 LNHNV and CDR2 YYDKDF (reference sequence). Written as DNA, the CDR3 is TGTGCCACCAGCAGTTACGGCCAGGGCTGGGGGAACACTGAAGCTTTCTTT. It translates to CATSSYGQGWGNTEAFF.

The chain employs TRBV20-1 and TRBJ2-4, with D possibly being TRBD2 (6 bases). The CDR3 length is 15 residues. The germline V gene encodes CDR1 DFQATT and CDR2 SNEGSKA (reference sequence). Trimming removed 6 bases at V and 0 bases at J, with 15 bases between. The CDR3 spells CSAIRDWGAKNIQYF. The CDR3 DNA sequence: TGCAGTGCCATCCGGGACTGGGGAGCCAAAAACATTCAGTACTTC.

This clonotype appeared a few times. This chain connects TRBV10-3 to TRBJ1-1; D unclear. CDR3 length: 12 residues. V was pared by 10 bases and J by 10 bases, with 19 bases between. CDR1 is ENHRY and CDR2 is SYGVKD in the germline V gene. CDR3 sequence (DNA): TGTGCCACCCGAGCGGGAGGAGACCGAGCTTTCTTT. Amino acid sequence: CATRAGGDRAFF.

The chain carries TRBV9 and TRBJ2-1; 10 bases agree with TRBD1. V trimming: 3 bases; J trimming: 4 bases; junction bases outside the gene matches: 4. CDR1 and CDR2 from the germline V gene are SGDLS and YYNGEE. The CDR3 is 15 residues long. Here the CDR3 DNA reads TGTGCCAGCAGCGCGCGACAGGGGGCTTACAATGAGCAGTTCTTC. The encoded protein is CASSARQGAYNEQFF.